Listed below are T cell receptor beta chains from one sample, sequenced in a study of low-dose radiotherapy and immunotherapy resistance in tumors. TCRdb redid the calling of the reads with MiXCR, one entry per CDR3 protein. The table lists tens of thousands of distinct CDR3 sequences, 20% to 25% of them singletons. The sample consisted of PBMCs, taken after low-dose radiotherapy plus immunotherapy. These receptors were collected from a female donor with ovarian cancer. CDR3s include the opening cysteine and the closing phenylalanine or tryptophan. The D gene is left open where the match is weak. Only some rows state a clone size, as once, few, many or a class for expanded clones.

clone size: NA
J gene: TRBJ2-1
D gene: NA
V gene: TRBV11-3
CDR3 protein: CASSFQGNEQFF
CDR3 DNA: TGTGCCAGCAGTTTCCAAGGCAATGAGCAGTTTTTC

clone size: many
J gene: TRBJ2-3
D gene: NA
V gene: TRBV6-2/TRBV6-3
CDR3 protein: CASCSTDTQYF
CDR3 DNA: TGTGCCAGCTGTAGCACAGATACGCAGTATTTT

clone size: few
J gene: TRBJ1-3
D gene: NA
V gene: TRBV4-2
CDR3 protein: CASSQDSGSHSGNTIYF
CDR3 DNA: TGTGCCAGCAGCCAAGATTCCGGCAGCCACTCTGGAAACACCATATATTTT

clone size: many
J gene: TRBJ2-7
D gene: NA
V gene: TRBV27
CDR3 protein: CASSFYLDSPLCEQYF
CDR3 DNA: TGTGCCAGCAGTTTCTACCTAGACAGTCCACTCTGCGAGCAGTACTTC

clone size: many
J gene: TRBJ2-3
D gene: TRBD1
V gene: TRBV4-1
CDR3 protein: CASSQRTVSRTGGTDTQYF
CDR3 DNA: TGCGCCAGCAGCCAACGCACGGTCAGCAGGACAGGGGGCACAGATACGCAGTATTTT

clone size: once
J gene: TRBJ2-5
D gene: NA
V gene: TRBV2
CDR3 protein: CASNLQPRETQYF
CDR3 DNA: TGTGCCAGCAACCTACAGCCCAGAGAGACCCAGTACTTC

clone size: many
J gene: TRBJ2-2
D gene: NA
V gene: TRBV5-1
CDR3 protein: CASSLNTGTGELFF
CDR3 DNA: TGCGCCAGCAGCTTGAACACGGGGACCGGGGAGCTGTTTTTT

clone size: many
J gene: TRBJ2-7
D gene: TRBD2
V gene: TRBV7-2
CDR3 protein: CASSFSGSIYEQYF
CDR3 DNA: TGTGCCAGCAGCTTTAGCGGGAGCATCTACGAGCAGTACTTC

clone size: NA
J gene: TRBJ1-2
D gene: NA
V gene: TRBV5-1
CDR3 protein: CASSLAGGTNYGYTF
CDR3 DNA: TGCGCCAGCAGCTTGGCCGGGGGAACTAACTATGGCTACACCTTC

clone size: many
J gene: TRBJ2-6
D gene: TRBD1
V gene: TRBV5-1
CDR3 protein: CASRGTDSGANVLTF
CDR3 DNA: TGCGCCAGCAGGGGGACAGACTCTGGGGCCAACGTCCTGACTTTC

clone size: many
J gene: TRBJ1-5
D gene: NA
V gene: TRBV13
CDR3 protein: CASSTGLSNQPQHF
CDR3 DNA: TGTGCCAGCAGCACGGGACTCAGCAATCAGCCCCAGCATTTT

clone size: many
J gene: TRBJ2-2
D gene: TRBD1
V gene: TRBV19
CDR3 protein: CASSIGGTDNTGELFF
CDR3 DNA: TGTGCCAGTAGTATAGGAGGGACAGACAACACCGGGGAGCTGTTTTTT

clone size: many
J gene: TRBJ2-7
D gene: TRBD1
V gene: TRBV6-2/TRBV6-3
CDR3 protein: CASSDLDRGLNEQYF
CDR3 DNA: TGTGCCAGCAGCGACCTTGACAGGGGGCTTAACGAGCAGTACTTC

clone size: many
J gene: TRBJ2-7
D gene: NA
V gene: TRBV28
CDR3 protein: CASSLHRLVKYEQYF
CDR3 DNA: TGTGCCAGCAGTTTGCACAGGTTGGTGAAATACGAGCAGTACTTC

clone size: few
J gene: TRBJ1-1
D gene: TRBD1
V gene: TRBV7-6
CDR3 protein: CASSSSRDRLAFF
CDR3 DNA: TGTGCCAGCAGCTCGTCCCGGGACAGGTTAGCTTTCTTT

clone size: many
J gene: TRBJ2-2
D gene: TRBD1
V gene: TRBV7-8
CDR3 protein: CASSTQTGGHAGELFF
CDR3 DNA: TGTGCCAGCAGCACCCAGACAGGGGGACACGCCGGGGAGCTGTTTTTT

clone size: many
J gene: TRBJ2-1
D gene: NA
V gene: TRBV7-9
CDR3 protein: CASSLAAIPYNEQFF
CDR3 DNA: TGTGCCAGCAGCTTGGCAGCGATTCCCTACAATGAGCAGTTCTTC

clone size: many
J gene: TRBJ2-3
D gene: NA
V gene: TRBV18
CDR3 protein: CASSAEDTQYF
CDR3 DNA: TGTGCCAGCTCAGCAGAAGATACGCAGTATTTT

clone size: many
J gene: TRBJ1-1
D gene: NA
V gene: TRBV25-1
CDR3 protein: CASSDLSRGNTEAFF
CDR3 DNA: TGTGCCAGCAGTGACCTCTCACGGGGGAACACTGAAGCTTTCTTT